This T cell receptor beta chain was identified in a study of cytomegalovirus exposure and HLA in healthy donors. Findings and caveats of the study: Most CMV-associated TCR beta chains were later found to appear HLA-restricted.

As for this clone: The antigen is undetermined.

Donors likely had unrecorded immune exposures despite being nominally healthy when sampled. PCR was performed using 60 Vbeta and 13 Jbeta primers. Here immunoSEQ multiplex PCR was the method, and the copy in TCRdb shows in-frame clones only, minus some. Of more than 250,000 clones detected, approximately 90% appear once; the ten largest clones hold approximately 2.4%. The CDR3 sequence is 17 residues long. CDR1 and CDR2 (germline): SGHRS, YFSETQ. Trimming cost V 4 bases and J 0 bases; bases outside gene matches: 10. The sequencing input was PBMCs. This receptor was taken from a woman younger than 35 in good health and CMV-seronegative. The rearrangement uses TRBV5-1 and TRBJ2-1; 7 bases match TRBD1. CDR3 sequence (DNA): TGCGCCAGCAGCCTATCCGGGACAGTCGACTCCTACAATGAGCAGTTCTTC. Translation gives CASSLSGTVDSYNEQFF.